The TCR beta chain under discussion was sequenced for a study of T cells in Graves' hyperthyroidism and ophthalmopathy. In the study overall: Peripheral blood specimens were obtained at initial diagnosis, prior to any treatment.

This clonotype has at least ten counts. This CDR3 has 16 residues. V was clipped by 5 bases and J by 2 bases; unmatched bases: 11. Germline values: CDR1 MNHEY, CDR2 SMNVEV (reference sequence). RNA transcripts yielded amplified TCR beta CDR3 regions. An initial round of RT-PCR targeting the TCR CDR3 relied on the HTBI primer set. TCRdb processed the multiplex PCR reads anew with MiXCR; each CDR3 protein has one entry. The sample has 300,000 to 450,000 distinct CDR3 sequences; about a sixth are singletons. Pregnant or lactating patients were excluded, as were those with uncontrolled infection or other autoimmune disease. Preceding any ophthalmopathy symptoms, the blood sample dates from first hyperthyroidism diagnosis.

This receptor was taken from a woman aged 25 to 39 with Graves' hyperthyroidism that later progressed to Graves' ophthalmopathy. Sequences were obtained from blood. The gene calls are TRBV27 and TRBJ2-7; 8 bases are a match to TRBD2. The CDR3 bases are TGTGCCAGCAGTCCCAATCCTAGCGGGTATACCTACGAGCAGTACTTC. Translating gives CASSPNPSGYTYEQYF.